These T cell receptor beta chains were read from a single sample in a study of T-cell reconstitution after alpha-beta-depleted transplantation in children. TCRdb fed the PCR reads into MiXCR, producing one record per CDR3 protein. The table includes 150,000 to 200,000 distinct CDR3 sequences, approximately 6% detected once. Sequencing used PBMCs, obtained before TCRalphabeta/CD19-depleted stem cell transplant. Source of these receptors: a girl less than two years old with combined immunodeficiency, due to receive a stem cell transplant. Both conserved end residues are part of each CDR3. A D gene is named only where the DNA matches it firmly. Some rows have no size entry. The others give once, few or many, or a class for an expanded clone.

J gene,clone size,CDR3 length,V gene,D gene,CDR3 protein,CDR3 DNA
TRBJ2-3,many,17,TRBV10-3,.,CAISESRLPTITDTQYF,TGTGCCATCAGTGAGTCGCGACTCCCAACGATCACAGATACGCAGTATTTT
TRBJ2-1,many,17,TRBV29-1,TRBD2,CSVSGIAGGPGYNEQFF,TGCAGCGTTTCTGGAATAGCGGGAGGGCCGGGGTACAATGAGCAGTTCTTC
TRBJ1-2,many,12,TRBV12-3/TRBV12-4,.,CASTSSYYGYTF,TGTGCCAGCACCTCATCCTACTATGGCTACACCTTC
TRBJ1-1,many,15,TRBV20-1,.,CSARDWGYSIGEAFF,TGCAGTGCTAGAGATTGGGGTTACTCCATCGGTGAAGCTTTCTTT
TRBJ2-3,many,17,TRBV15,.,CATSPGAERGYTDTQYF,TGTGCCACCAGCCCCGGCGCGGAACGCGGATACACAGATACGCAGTATTTT
TRBJ2-3,many,11,TRBV20-1,.,CSARGVDTQYF,TGCAGTGCTAGAGGGGTGGATACGCAGTATTTT
TRBJ2-7,.,14,TRBV13,TRBD1,CASSMYRGPYEQYF,TGTGCCAGCAGCATGTACAGGGGGCCCTACGAGCAGTACTTC
TRBJ1-1,.,14,TRBV6-2/TRBV6-3,TRBD1,CASRPGQANTEAFF,TGTGCCAGCAGACCTGGACAGGCGAACACTGAAGCTTTCTTT
TRBJ2-7,many,13,TRBV29-1,TRBD1,CSVAPGQAYEQYF,TGCAGCGTTGCCCCCGGACAGGCCTACGAGCAGTACTTC
TRBJ2-5,many,14,TRBV29-1,TRBD1,CSVAGDRGLETQYF,TGCAGCGTAGCCGGGGACAGGGGGCTAGAGACCCAGTACTTC
TRBJ2-7,many,21,TRBV28,TRBD2,CASSLFPPGMIASGRRNEQYF,TGTGCCAGCAGTTTATTCCCCCCAGGGATGATAGCTAGCGGGAGGAGGAACGAGCAGTACTTC
TRBJ1-1,many,13,TRBV29-1,.,CSVEGLMGTEAFF,TGCAGCGTTGAAGGTCTGATGGGGACTGAAGCTTTCTTT
TRBJ2-1,many,14,TRBV5-1,TRBD2,CASSLTSGLNEQFF,TGCGCCAGCAGCTTGACTAGCGGGTTAAATGAGCAGTTCTTC
TRBJ1-1,many,15,TRBV6-8,TRBD1,CASSYHRDRGTGAFF,TGTGCCAGCAGTTACCACCGGGACAGGGGGACGGGAGCTTTCTTT
TRBJ2-1,many,10,TRBV12-3/TRBV12-4,.,CASGTLEQFF,TGTGCCAGCGGGACCCTCGAGCAGTTCTTC
TRBJ2-3,many,15,TRBV12-3/TRBV12-4,.,CASSLLIELTDTQYF,TGTGCCAGCAGTTTATTGATAGAACTCACAGATACGCAGTATTTT
TRBJ2-1,many,15,TRBV4-3,TRBD2,CASSQASGVIDEQFF,TGCGCCAGCAGCCAAGCTAGCGGGGTGATCGATGAGCAGTTCTTC
TRBJ2-7,many,16,TRBV7-2,TRBD2,CASSLGVAGGPYEQYF,TGTGCCAGCAGCTTAGGAGTTGCGGGAGGGCCCTACGAGCAGTACTTC
TRBJ2-6,many,16,TRBV28,.,CASSLGGNNGANVLTF,TGTGCCAGCAGTCTGGGGGGCAACAATGGGGCCAACGTCCTGACTTTC
TRBJ2-3,.,16,TRBV4-1,TRBD2,CASSLDSGSVTDTQYF,TGCGCCAGCAGCCTCGATAGCGGGAGTGTCACAGATACGCAGTATTTT
TRBJ2-7,many,17,TRBV27,.,CASSVTPLRAGGYEQYF,TGTGCCAGCAGTGTGACACCCTTAAGGGCGGGTGGGTACGAGCAGTACTTC
TRBJ2-1,many,15,TRBV5-5,TRBD2,CASSLDPAGGWEQFF,TGTGCCAGCAGCTTGGATCCAGCGGGAGGGTGGGAGCAGTTCTTC
TRBJ2-5,many,14,TRBV27,.,CASSAAMEQETQYF,TGTGCCAGCAGTGCCGCGATGGAGCAAGAGACCCAGTACTTC
TRBJ2-1,many,14,TRBV9,.,CASSVDGSWNEQFF,TGTGCCAGCAGCGTAGACGGTAGCTGGAATGAGCAGTTCTTC
TRBJ2-7,many,16,TRBV5-1,TRBD1,CASSPVPGTVSYEQYF,TGCGCCAGCAGCCCCGTACCCGGGACAGTGTCCTACGAGCAGTACTTC
TRBJ2-7,many,15,TRBV29-1,TRBD1,CSVEVGGRGTYEQYF,TGCAGCGTTGAGGTTGGTGGCAGGGGGACATACGAGCAGTACTTC
TRBJ1-2,few,14,TRBV7-8,TRBD1,CASSLAGTGNGYTF,TGTGCCAGCAGCTTAGCCGGGACAGGGAACGGCTACACCTTC
TRBJ2-1,many,12,TRBV29-1,.,CSVRGQGNEQFF,TGCAGCGTACGAGGGCAGGGCAATGAGCAGTTCTTC
TRBJ2-3,many,15,TRBV4-1,.,CASSQVPGDTDTQYF,TGCGCCAGCAGCCAAGTTCCCGGGGACACAGATACGCAGTATTTT
TRBJ1-4,few,20,TRBV4-1,TRBD1,CASSQETGQGALFYNEKLFF,TGCGCCAGCAGCCAAGAGACAGGACAGGGGGCCCTGTTTTATAATGAAAAACTGTTTTTT
TRBJ2-3,many,14,TRBV7-2,.,CASSFWEEGDTQYF,TGTGCCAGCAGCTTCTGGGAGGAAGGAGATACGCAGTATTTT
TRBJ2-7,many,12,TRBV13,.,CASSPQRGEQYF,TGTGCCAGCAGCCCACAACGAGGAGAGCAGTACTTC
TRBJ2-7,many,17,TRBV7-3,.,CASSLSGPGSGSHEQYF,TGTGCCAGCAGCTTAAGTGGTCCTGGGTCAGGATCTCACGAGCAGTACTTC
TRBJ1-5,many,13,TRBV7-7,.,CASSLGSGWPQHF,TGTGCTAGCAGCTTAGGGTCTGGCTGGCCCCAGCATTTT
TRBJ2-7,many,16,TRBV7-9,.,CASSLAQSPGFYEQYF,TGTGCCAGCAGCTTAGCGCAAAGTCCAGGATTCTACGAGCAGTACTTC
TRBJ2-5,.,17,TRBV20-1,TRBD2,CSAPTSNMAGGGETQYF,TGCAGTGCTCCAACCTCAAATATGGCGGGGGGAGGGGAGACCCAGTACTTC
TRBJ2-3,many,14,TRBV7-8,.,CASSLIAISDTQYF,TGTGCCAGCAGCCTTATAGCCATCTCAGATACGCAGTATTTT
TRBJ2-3,few,16,TRBV7-8,.,CASSLRWGAITDTQYF,TGTGCCAGCAGCTTAAGGTGGGGGGCAATCACAGATACGCAGTATTTT
TRBJ1-1,many,12,TRBV20-1,.,CSASEGFTEAFF,TGCAGTGCTAGTGAGGGTTTCACTGAAGCTTTCTTT
TRBJ2-3,few,17,TRBV9,TRBD2,CASSVVGLAGASDTQYF,TGTGCCAGCAGCGTAGTCGGACTAGCGGGGGCCTCAGATACGCAGTATTTT
TRBJ2-1,many,15,TRBV7-8,.,CASSLAVLGENEQFF,TGTGCCAGCAGCTTAGCTGTTCTCGGAGAGAATGAGCAGTTCTTC
TRBJ2-2,few,14,TRBV7-8,.,CASSSQAQSGELFF,TGTGCCAGCAGCTCACAGGCTCAGAGCGGGGAGCTGTTTTTT
TRBJ1-1,many,12,TRBV11-3,.,CASSLDGRAAFF,TGTGCCAGCAGCTTAGATGGCCGGGCAGCTTTCTTT
TRBJ1-1,many,17,TRBV5-1,TRBD1,CASSFTGNRGGNTEAFF,TGCGCCAGCAGCTTCACGGGGAACAGGGGCGGGAACACTGAAGCTTTCTTT
TRBJ2-5,many,15,TRBV12-3/TRBV12-4,TRBD2,CASSLKWGGGETQYF,TGTGCCAGCAGTTTAAAGTGGGGGGGAGGAGAGACCCAGTACTTC
TRBJ1-4,many,14,TRBV5-1,TRBD1,CASSLGDRGEKLFF,TGCGCCAGCAGCTTGGGGGACAGGGGTGAAAAACTGTTTTTT
TRBJ2-7,.,15,TRBV5-6,.,CASSLAIANDYEQYF,TGTGCCAGCAGCTTGGCCATAGCTAATGACTACGAGCAGTACTTC
TRBJ1-1,.,14,TRBV7-2,.,CASSLWGLHTEAFF,TGTGCCAGCAGCTTATGGGGTCTCCACACTGAAGCTTTCTTT
TRBJ2-1,many,15,TRBV7-9,TRBD2,CASSSDGLAYNEQFF,TGTGCCAGCAGCTCCGACGGACTAGCCTACAATGAGCAGTTCTTC
TRBJ2-5,many,13,TRBV15,.,CATSGRGGETQYF,TGTGCCACCAGCGGAAGGGGAGGAGAGACCCAGTACTTC
TRBJ1-3,many,16,TRBV29-1,.,CSVQGFGWGSGNTIYF,TGCAGCGTTCAGGGGTTTGGATGGGGATCCGGAAACACCATATATTTT
TRBJ2-1,few,16,TRBV20-1,TRBD2,CCARATWTSGDNEQFF,TGCTGTGCTAGAGCCACTTGGACTAGCGGGGACAATGAGCAGTTCTTC
TRBJ2-5,many,17,TRBV7-2,TRBD2,CASNKWTSGGVLETQYF,TGTGCCAGCAACAAATGGACTAGCGGGGGGGTTTTAGAGACCCAGTACTTC
TRBJ2-1,many,13,TRBV12-3/TRBV12-4,.,CASSLGSHGVQFF,TGTGCCAGCAGTTTAGGTTCACACGGGGTACAGTTCTTC